The rows below give T cell receptor beta chains drawn from one sample of a study of blood T cell repertoires in COVID-19. The data were produced by immunoSEQ multiplex PCR, yet TCRdb's version contains in-frame clones alone and is incomplete. The sample contains approximately 300,000 clones, about 89% of which appear only once. The sample was peripheral blood. These receptors originate from a young man with acute or convalescent COVID-19. Each CDR3 is given with its conserved first and last residue. Fields, in order: clone size, D gene, V gene, J gene, CDR3 protein, CDR3 DNA. A D gene is named only where the DNA matches it firmly. A clone size is listed for some rows: how often the clone was seen (once, few, many), or a class if it is expanded.

abundance: NA
d_gene: NA
v_gene: TRBV30
j_gene: TRBJ2-7
CDR3aa: CAWSPTFRDTQYF
CDR3nt: TGTGCCTGGAGTCCCACTTTCCGGGACACACAGTACTTC

abundance: NA
d_gene: TRBD2
v_gene: TRBV27
j_gene: TRBJ2-7
CDR3aa: CASSFWPSGLAVYEQYF
CDR3nt: TGTGCCAGCAGTTTTTGGCCCTCGGGACTAGCGGTATACGAGCAGTACTTC

abundance: few
d_gene: NA
v_gene: TRBV4-2
j_gene: TRBJ1-1
CDR3aa: CASSHGEGWNTEAFF
CDR3nt: TGTGCCAGCAGCCACGGAGAGGGCTGGAACACTGAAGCTTTCTTT

abundance: NA
d_gene: NA
v_gene: TRBV5-1
j_gene: TRBJ2-1
CDR3aa: CASSLVSGAGNGQFF
CDR3nt: TGCGCCAGCAGCTTGGTATCAGGCGCCGGGAACGGGCAGTTCTTC

abundance: NA
d_gene: NA
v_gene: TRBV16
j_gene: TRBJ1-5
CDR3aa: CASSRQYSNQPQHF
CDR3nt: TGTGCCAGCAGCCGACAGTATAGCAATCAGCCCCAGCATTTT

abundance: NA
d_gene: TRBD1
v_gene: TRBV9
j_gene: TRBJ2-5
CDR3aa: CASSVGTGGPQETQYF
CDR3nt: TGTGCCAGCAGCGTAGGGACAGGGGGCCCGCAAGAGACCCAGTACTTC

abundance: NA
d_gene: NA
v_gene: TRBV29-1
j_gene: TRBJ1-3
CDR3aa: CSVLTVYSGNTIYF
CDR3nt: TGCAGCGTTCTAACGGTTTACTCTGGAAACACCATATATTTT

abundance: NA
d_gene: NA
v_gene: TRBV6-5
j_gene: TRBJ1-1
CDR3aa: CASRTGKLEAFF
CDR3nt: TGTGCCAGCAGAACAGGGAAACTGGAAGCTTTCTTT

abundance: NA
d_gene: NA
v_gene: TRBV14
j_gene: TRBJ2-3
CDR3aa: CASSQALRSSTDTQYF
CDR3nt: TGTGCCAGCAGCCAAGCTCTGCGGTCTAGCACAGATACGCAGTATTTT

abundance: NA
d_gene: TRBD1
v_gene: TRBV7-9
j_gene: TRBJ2-2
CDR3aa: CASSRQGGNTGELFF
CDR3nt: TGTGCCAGCAGCCGACAGGGGGGGAACACCGGGGAGCTGTTTTTT

abundance: NA
d_gene: NA
v_gene: TRBV14
j_gene: TRBJ1-1
CDR3aa: CASSQDASGEAFF
CDR3nt: TGTGCCAGCAGCCAAGATGCGTCCGGGGAAGCTTTCTTT

abundance: few
d_gene: NA
v_gene: TRBV10-3
j_gene: TRBJ2-7
CDR3aa: CAISESQGAYEQYF
CDR3nt: TGTGCCATCAGTGAGTCACAGGGTGCCTACGAGCAGTACTTC

abundance: NA
d_gene: TRBD1
v_gene: TRBV19
j_gene: TRBJ2-3
CDR3aa: CATTGGVTDTQYF
CDR3nt: TGTGCCACCACAGGGGGCGTAACAGATACGCAGTATTTT